The subject of this entry is one TCR beta chain. This sample is drawn from a study of blood T cell repertoires in COVID-19. About the study: Sites in the United States, Italy and Spain provided acute and convalescent COVID-19 samples.

How the authors handled the data: Estimated nucleated cell counts came from reference gene primer amplification. Here immunoSEQ multiplex PCR was the method, and the copy in TCRdb shows in-frame clones only, minus some. V, J and clone size were drawn from that table, and D and trimming were deduced from the DNA. The sample consists of over 100,000 clones, 70% to 85% of them appearing once. V lost 3 bases to trimming and J lost 5 bases, with 21 bases between them. The germline V gene encodes CDR1 SGHRS and CDR2 YFSETQ. This CDR3 has 16 amino acids. Sequencing was performed on peripheral blood. This chain uses TRBV5-1 with TRBJ2-7; TRBD1 is a possible D gene (6 bases). This sequence was found in a woman older than 75 with active or convalescent COVID-19. The CDR3 here is CASSSKLGTTRHEQYF. The CDR3, as DNA: TGCGCCAGCAGCTCGAAGCTCGGGACAACGCGACACGAGCAGTACTTC.